The TCR beta chain under discussion was sequenced for a study of identifying expanded T cells in peripheral blood. General study points: Variance in clone template counts between roughly two-week samples significantly increased with total template count across all healthy donors. Over around two and four weeks, about 15 and 19 clones changed, versus roughly 1.1 between replicates.

Looked up from germline, CDR1 is SGHNT and CDR2 is YYREEE (reference sequence). V was trimmed by 4 bases and J by 0 bases, leaving 10 bases between them. The CDR3 sequence is 14 residues long. Libraries were prepared by immunoSEQ multiplex PCR; TCRdb keeps only in-frame clonotypes and omits some of them. The sample records over 70,000 clones, around nine tenths being singletons. Worth noting for this clone: Its antigen is as yet unknown.

The sample taken for sequencing was blood. This sequence was found in a person between 18 and 75 years old in good health. This chain joins TRBV5-4 and TRBJ2-5; D remains ambiguous. CDR3 coding DNA: TGTGCCAGCAGCCAATACTCGTACCAAGAGACCCAGTACTTC. This translates into CASSQYSYQETQYF.